This TCR beta chain was captured by sequencing in a study of T cell responses to AZD1222 COVID-19 vaccine. Sequencing was performed with immunoSEQ multiplex PCR; in TCRdb, only in-frame clones are kept and a portion is missing. The repertoire consists of about 120,000 clones, with less than 90% occurring once and the leading ten covering 8.5% to 10%. V gave up 2 bases and J gave up 0 bases, with 8 bases separating them. CDR3 length equals 15 residues. CDR1 and CDR2 from the germline V gene are SNHLY and FYNNEI. Study-level findings and limits: Rises in breadth and depth of Spike-specific TCRs came after two AZD1222 doses.

About this clone itself: What it binds is not known.

Source: peripheral blood, taken on day 0 of AZD1222 vaccination. The rearrangement uses TRBV2 and TRBJ1-5, with D possibly matching TRBD1 (5 bases). This receptor was taken from an adult in good health. The CDR3 region is CASSERGDSNQPQHF. In nucleotides, the CDR3 is TGTGCCAGCAGTGAAAGAGGGGATAGCAATCAGCCCCAGCATTTT.